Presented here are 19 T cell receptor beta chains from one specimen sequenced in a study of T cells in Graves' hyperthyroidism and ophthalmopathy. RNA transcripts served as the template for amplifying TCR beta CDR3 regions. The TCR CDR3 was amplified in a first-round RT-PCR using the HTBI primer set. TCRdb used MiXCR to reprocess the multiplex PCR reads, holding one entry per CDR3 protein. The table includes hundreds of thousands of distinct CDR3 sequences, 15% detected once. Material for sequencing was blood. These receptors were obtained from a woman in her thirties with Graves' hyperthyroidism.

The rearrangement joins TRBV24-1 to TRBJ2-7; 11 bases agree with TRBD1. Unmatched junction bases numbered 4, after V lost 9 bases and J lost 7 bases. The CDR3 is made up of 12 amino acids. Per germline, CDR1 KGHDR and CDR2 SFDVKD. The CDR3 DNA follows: TGTGCCACCGGACAGGGGGCGGGAGAGCAGTACTTC. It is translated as CATGQGAGEQYF.

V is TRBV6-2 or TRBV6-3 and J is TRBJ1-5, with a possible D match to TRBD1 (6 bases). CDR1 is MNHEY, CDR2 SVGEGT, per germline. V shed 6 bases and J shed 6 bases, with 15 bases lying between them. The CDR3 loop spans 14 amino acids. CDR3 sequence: CASSFRQVGQPQHF. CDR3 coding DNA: TGTGCCAGCAGCTTTAGACAGGTTGGTCAGCCCCAGCATTTT.

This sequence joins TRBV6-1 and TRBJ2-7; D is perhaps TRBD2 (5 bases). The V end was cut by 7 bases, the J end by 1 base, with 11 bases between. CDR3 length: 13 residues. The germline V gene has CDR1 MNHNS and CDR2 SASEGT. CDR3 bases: TGTGCCAGCACAACGGGATTGTCCTACGAGCAGTACTTC. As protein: CASTTGLSYEQYF.

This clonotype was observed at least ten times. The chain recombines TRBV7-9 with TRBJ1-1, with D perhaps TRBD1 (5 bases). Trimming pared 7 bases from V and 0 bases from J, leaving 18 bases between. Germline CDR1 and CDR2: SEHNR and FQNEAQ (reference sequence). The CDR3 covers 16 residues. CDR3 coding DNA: TGTGCCAGCATCACGGGGGTCTCGAGAGTGAACACTGAAGCTTTCTTT. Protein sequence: CASITGVSRVNTEAFF.

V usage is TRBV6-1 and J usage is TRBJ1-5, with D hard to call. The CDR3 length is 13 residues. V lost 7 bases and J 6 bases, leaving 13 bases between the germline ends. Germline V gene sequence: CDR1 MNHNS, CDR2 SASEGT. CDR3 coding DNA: TGTGCCAGCACCGACTCGGTTTCTCAGCCCCAGCATTTT. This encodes CASTDSVSQPQHF.

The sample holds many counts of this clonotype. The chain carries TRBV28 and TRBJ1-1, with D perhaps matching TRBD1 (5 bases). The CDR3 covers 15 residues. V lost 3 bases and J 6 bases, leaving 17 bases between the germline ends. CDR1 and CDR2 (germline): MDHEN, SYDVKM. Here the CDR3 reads CASSLRGQRRSEAFF. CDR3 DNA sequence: TGTGCCAGCAGTTTGAGGGGCCAGCGGCGCTCTGAAGCTTTCTTT.

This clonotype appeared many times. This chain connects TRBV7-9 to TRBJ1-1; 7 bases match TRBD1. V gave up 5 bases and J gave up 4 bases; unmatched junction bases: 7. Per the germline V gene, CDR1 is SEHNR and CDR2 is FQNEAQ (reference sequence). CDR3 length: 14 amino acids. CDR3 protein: CASSPGGDSTEAFF. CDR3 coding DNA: TGTGCCAGCAGCCCCGGAGGGGACAGCACTGAAGCTTTCTTT. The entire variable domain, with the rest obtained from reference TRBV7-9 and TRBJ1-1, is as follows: DTGVSQNPRHKITKRGQNVTFRCDPISEHNRLYWYRQTLGQGPEFLTYFQNEAQLEKSRLLSDRFSAERPKGSFSTLEIQRTEQGDSAMYLCASSPGGDSTEAFFGQGTRLTVV.

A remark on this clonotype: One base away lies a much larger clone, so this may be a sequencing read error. CDR3 protein: CASSFSRRAYEQYF. CDR3 DNA sequence: TGTGCCAGCAGTTTCTCCCGGAGGGCCTACGAGCAGTACTTC. The chain recombines TRBV27 with TRBJ2-7; D is possibly TRBD2 (6 bases). V was clipped by 3 bases and J by 2 bases, with 11 bases between them. Per germline, CDR1 MNHEY and CDR2 SMNVEV (reference sequence). The length of the CDR3 is 14 residues.

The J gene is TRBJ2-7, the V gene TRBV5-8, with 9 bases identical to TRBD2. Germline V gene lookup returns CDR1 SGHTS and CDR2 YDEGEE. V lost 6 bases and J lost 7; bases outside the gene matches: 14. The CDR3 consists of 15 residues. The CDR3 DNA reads TGTGCCAGCACGCCAGTGGGTAGCGGGAGATTGGAGCAGTACTTC. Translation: CASTPVGSGRLEQYF.

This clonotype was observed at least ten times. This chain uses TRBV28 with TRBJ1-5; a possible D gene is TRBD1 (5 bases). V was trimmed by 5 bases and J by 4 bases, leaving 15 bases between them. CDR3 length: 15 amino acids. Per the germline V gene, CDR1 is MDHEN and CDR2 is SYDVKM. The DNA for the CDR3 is TGTGCCAGCAGTAGATTTTCCGGGGGTAATCAGCCCCAGCATTTT. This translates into CASSRFSGGNQPQHF.

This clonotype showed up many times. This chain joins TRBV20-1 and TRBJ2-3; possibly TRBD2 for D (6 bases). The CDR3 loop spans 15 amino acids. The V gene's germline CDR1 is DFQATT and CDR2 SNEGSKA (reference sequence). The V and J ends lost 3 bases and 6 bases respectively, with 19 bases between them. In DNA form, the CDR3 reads TGCAGTGCTAGTGACGGGGGAGGCCCGTGGGATACGCAGTATTTT. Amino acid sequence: CSASDGGGPWDTQYF.

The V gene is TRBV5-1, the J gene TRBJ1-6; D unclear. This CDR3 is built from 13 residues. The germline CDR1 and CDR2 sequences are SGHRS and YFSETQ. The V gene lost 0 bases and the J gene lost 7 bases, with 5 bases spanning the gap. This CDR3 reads CASSLEQNSPLHF. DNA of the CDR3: TGCGCCAGCAGCTTGGAACAGAATTCACCCCTCCACTTT. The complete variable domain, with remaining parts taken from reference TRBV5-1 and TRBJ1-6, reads KAGVTQTPRYLIKTRGQQVTLSCSPISGHRSVSWYQQTPGQGLQFLFEYFSETQRNKGNFPGRFSGRQFSNSRSEMNVSTLELGDSALYLCASSLEQNSPLHFGNGTRLTVT.

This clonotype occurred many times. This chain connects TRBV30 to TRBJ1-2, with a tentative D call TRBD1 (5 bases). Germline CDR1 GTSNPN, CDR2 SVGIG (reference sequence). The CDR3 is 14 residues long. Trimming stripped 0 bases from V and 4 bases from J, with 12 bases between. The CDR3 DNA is TGTGCCTGGAGTGTAGGACACAGAAGCTATGGCTACACCTTC. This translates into CAWSVGHRSYGYTF.

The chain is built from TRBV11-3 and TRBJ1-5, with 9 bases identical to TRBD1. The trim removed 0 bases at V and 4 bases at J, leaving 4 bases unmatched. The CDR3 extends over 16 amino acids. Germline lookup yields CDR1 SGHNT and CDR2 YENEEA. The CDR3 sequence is CASSLDSGQGNQPQHF. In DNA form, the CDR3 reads TGTGCCAGCAGCTTAGATTCGGGACAGGGAAATCAGCCCCAGCATTTT.

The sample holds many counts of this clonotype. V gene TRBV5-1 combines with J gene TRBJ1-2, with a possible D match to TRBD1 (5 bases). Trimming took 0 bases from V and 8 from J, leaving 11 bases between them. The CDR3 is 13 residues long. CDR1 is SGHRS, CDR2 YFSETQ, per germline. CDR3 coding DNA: TGCGCCAGCAGCTTGGACGACAGAGGGGGCTACACCTTC. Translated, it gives CASSLDDRGGYTF.

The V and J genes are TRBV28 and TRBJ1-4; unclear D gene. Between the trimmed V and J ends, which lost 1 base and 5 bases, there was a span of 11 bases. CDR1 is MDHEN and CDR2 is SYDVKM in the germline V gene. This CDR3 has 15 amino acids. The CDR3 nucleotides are TGTGCCAGCAGTTTATCCCCCACAATAAATGAAAAACTGTTTTTT. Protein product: CASSLSPTINEKLFF. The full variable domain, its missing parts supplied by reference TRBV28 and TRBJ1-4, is DVKVTQSSRYLVKRTGEKVFLECVQDMDHENMFWYRQDPGLGLRLIYFSYDVKMKEKGDIPEGYSVSREKKERFSLILESASTNQTSMYLCASSLSPTINEKLFFGSGTQLSVL.

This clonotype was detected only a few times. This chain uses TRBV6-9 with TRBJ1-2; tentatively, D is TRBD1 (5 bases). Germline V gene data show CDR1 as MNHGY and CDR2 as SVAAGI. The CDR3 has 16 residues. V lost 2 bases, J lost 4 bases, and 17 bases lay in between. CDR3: CASSYNRGLRPYGYTF. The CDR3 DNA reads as TGTGCCAGCAGTTATAATCGGGGCCTCAGGCCCTATGGCTACACCTTC.

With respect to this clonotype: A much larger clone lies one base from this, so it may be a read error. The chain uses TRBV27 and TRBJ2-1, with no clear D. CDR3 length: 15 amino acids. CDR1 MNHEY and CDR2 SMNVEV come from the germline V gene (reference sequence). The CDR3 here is CAGSFRHSSYNEQFF. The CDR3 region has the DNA TGTGCCGGCAGTTTTCGACACAGCTCCTACAATGAGCAGTTCTTC.

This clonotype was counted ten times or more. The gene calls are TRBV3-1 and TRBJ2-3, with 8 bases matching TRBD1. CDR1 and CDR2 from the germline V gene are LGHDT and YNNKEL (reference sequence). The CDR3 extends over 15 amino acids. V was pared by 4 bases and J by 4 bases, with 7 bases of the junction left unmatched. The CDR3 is CASSPGQGGADTQYF. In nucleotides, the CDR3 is TGTGCCAGCAGCCCCGGACAGGGAGGTGCAGATACGCAGTATTTT.